These 20 T cell receptor beta chains originate from one sample sequenced in a study of blood T cell repertoires in COVID-19. This table comes from immunoSEQ multiplex PCR, and its TCRdb copy is limited to in-frame clones, with some not included. The profile shows a few hundred thousand clones, approximately 90% of them singletons. The sequenced sample was PBMCs or T cells enriched from blood (not recorded which). Every receptor here comes from a woman between 18 and 30 years old who had recovered from COVID-19.

The chain carries TRBV9 and TRBJ2-1, with TRBD2 matching 7 bases. Germline trimming cut 4 bases from V and 4 bases from J; bases unmatched to any gene: 11. CDR3 length equals 16 residues. Germline V lookup: CDR1 SGDLS, CDR2 YYNGEE. The DNA for the CDR3 is TGTGCCAGCAGCCCTCCCCTGAGCGGGGCATACAATGAGCAGTTCTTC. As protein: CASSPPLSGAYNEQFF.

The CDR3 loop is CASSGPGAGGDPADTQYF. DNA of the CDR3: TGTGCCAGCAGCGGACCGGGAGCGGGGGGGGATCCGGCAGATACGCAGTATTTT. This sequence joins TRBV2 and TRBJ2-3, with TRBD2 matching 10 bases. The germline V gene encodes CDR1 SNHLY and CDR2 FYNNEI. Trimming at V came to 6 bases and at J to 4 bases, leaving 16 bases not matched to a gene. CDR3 length equals 18 residues.

The genes are TRBV6-6 and TRBJ1-2, with 8 nucleotides matching TRBD1. Trimming at V came to 4 bases and at J to 2 bases, leaving 6 bases not matched to a gene. Germline loops: CDR1 MNHNY, CDR2 SVGAGI (reference sequence). The CDR3 is 15 amino acids. In nucleotides, the CDR3 is TGTGCCAGCAGTTCGACAGGGGCCCTGAACTATGGCTACACCTTC. This encodes CASSSTGALNYGYTF.

The V gene is TRBV30, the J gene TRBJ1-1, with D maybe TRBD1 (5 bases). The germline V gene encodes CDR1 GTSNPN and CDR2 SVGIG (reference sequence). V was pared by 3 bases and J by 1 base, with 12 bases between. The CDR3 is made up of 14 amino acids. In DNA form, the CDR3 reads TGTGCCTGGAGCCGAGACAGCCAGAACACTGAAGCTTTCTTT. Translating it yields CAWSRDSQNTEAFF. Together with reference TRBV30 and TRBJ1-1, the CDR3 gives the full variable domain: SQTIHQWPATLVQPVGSPLSLECTVEGTSNPNLYWYRQAAGRGLQLLFYSVGIGQISSEVPQNLSASRPQDRQFILSSKKLLLSDSGFYLCAWSRDSQNTEAFFGQGTRLTVV.

This rearrangement joins TRBV29-1 to TRBJ1-1; no reliable D call. Deletions cut 7 bases from V and 3 bases from J, with 9 bases between. There are 11 residues in the CDR3. Germline V gene lookup returns CDR1 SQVTM and CDR2 ANQGSEA. The CDR3 sequence is CSGWRDTEAFF. In DNA form, the CDR3 reads TGCAGCGGGTGGAGAGACACTGAAGCTTTCTTT.

The rearrangement uses TRBV21-1 and TRBJ2-2; no DNA check was done on the table's D call, TRBD2. TRBV21-1 is recorded as a pseudogene. This CDR3 region has 17 residues. CDR3: CASSKGSYGKNTGELFF. CDR3 coding DNA: TGTGCCAGCAGCAAAGGATCGTACGGGAAGAACACCGGGGAGCTGTTTTTT.

This chain joins TRBV7-9 and TRBJ1-1; D may be TRBD1 (5 bases). The V end was cut by 5 bases, the J end by 3 bases, with 13 bases between. The CDR3 length is 14 residues. Germline V gene sequence: CDR1 SEHNR, CDR2 FQNEAQ (reference sequence). The CDR3 reads CASSLLGLDTEAFF. The CDR3, as DNA: TGTGCCAGCAGCCTGCTGGGGCTGGACACTGAAGCTTTCTTT.

V usage is TRBV9 and J usage is TRBJ1-1, with TRBD1 as a possible D gene (5 bases). V lost 3 bases and J lost 0, with 9 bases in between. CDR1 SGDLS and CDR2 YYNGEE come from the germline V gene. This CDR3 region has 14 residues. The CDR3 spells CASSGVGVNTEAFF. CDR3 nucleotide sequence: TGTGCCAGCAGCGGTGTAGGGGTGAACACTGAAGCTTTCTTT.

This clone was found once. The chain couples TRBV6-5 to TRBJ2-7, with D tentatively TRBD2 (6 bases). Looked up from germline, CDR1 is MNHEY and CDR2 is SVGAGI. Trimming took 5 bases from V and 3 from J, leaving 17 bases between them. The CDR3 consists of 15 residues. The CDR3 loop reads CASSRTGLSNYEQYF. CDR3 DNA sequence: TGTGCCAGCAGTAGAACGGGACTGAGTAACTACGAGCAGTACTTC.

This chain uses TRBV5-5 with TRBJ1-1, with 7 bases lining up with TRBD1. V trimming: 5 bases; J trimming: 0 bases; junction bases outside the gene matches: 7. The CDR3 spans 15 residues. Germline loops: CDR1 SGHKS, CDR2 YYEKEE (reference sequence). Written as DNA, the CDR3 is TGTGCCAGCAGTCAAGAAACAGGGGTGAACACTGAAGCTTTCTTT. This translates into CASSQETGVNTEAFF.

CDR3 residues: CASSLGIGSSYEQYF. CDR3 nucleotides: TGTGCCAGCAGCTTAGGTATCGGTAGCTCCTACGAGCAGTACTTC. V usage is TRBV13 and J usage is TRBJ2-7; D is ambiguous. CDR3 length equals 15 residues. Trimming took 0 bases from V and 0 from J, leaving 9 bases between them. Germline assignment: CDR1 PRHDT and CDR2 FYEKMQ (reference sequence).

This chain uses TRBV4-3 with TRBJ1-2, with a possible D match to TRBD1 (5 bases). The CDR3 totals 14 residues. Per germline, CDR1 LGHNA and CDR2 YSLEER. V was shortened by 3 bases and J by 5 bases, with 13 bases between the two germline ends. The CDR3 spells CASSHPTAGYGYTF. The CDR3, as DNA: TGCGCCAGCAGCCACCCCACGGCAGGGTATGGCTACACCTTC.

The chain combines TRBV2 with TRBJ1-3, with D unclear. With 1 base removed from V and 0 bases from J, the gap between germline ends came to 7 bases. In germline, CDR1 is SNHLY, CDR2 FYNNEI. This CDR3 is built from 15 residues. The CDR3 spells CASSEGTYSGNTIYF. The CDR3 DNA is TGTGCCAGCAGTGAAGGAACCTACTCTGGAAACACCATATATTTT.

V usage is TRBV19 and J usage is TRBJ2-7, with 8 bases identical to TRBD1. V lost 3 bases to trimming and J lost 2 bases; unmatched junction nucleotides: 6. The CDR3 spans 15 residues. CDR1 is LNHDA, CDR2 SQIVND, per germline (reference sequence). The CDR3 sequence: CASSIAGGIPYEQYF. CDR3 in DNA: TGTGCCAGTAGTATCGCAGGGGGCATTCCCTACGAGCAGTACTTC.

J is TRBJ2-7 and V is TRBV3-1 (or the pseudogene TRBV3-2); the match to TRBD2 covers 10 bases. Trimming removed 4 bases from V and 6 bases from J; junction bases left unmatched: 3. CDR1 and CDR2 from the germline V gene are LGHDT and YNNKEL (reference sequence). CDR3 length equals 13 residues. This chain's CDR3 is CASSPSSGGEQYF. For the CDR3, the DNA is TGTGCCAGCAGCCCCTCTAGCGGGGGCGAGCAGTACTTC.

The chain couples TRBV18 to TRBJ2-1; weak D call: TRBD1 (5 bases). The germline gives CDR1 KGHSH, CDR2 LQKENI. CDR3 length equals 12 residues. V was pared by 2 bases and J by 7 bases, with 6 bases between. In DNA, the CDR3 is TGTGCCAGCTCACCAAAGGGGAATGAGCAGTTCTTC. Protein product: CASSPKGNEQFF.

V is TRBV14 and J is TRBJ1-4; D is uncertain. V gave up 4 bases and J gave up 5 bases, with 5 bases separating them. The CDR3 totals 12 residues. Germline CDR1 and CDR2: SGHDN and FVKESK. The CDR3 spells CASSLQNEKLFF. CDR3 in DNA: TGTGCCAGCAGCCTTCAAAATGAAAAACTGTTTTTT.

The V and J genes are TRBV9 and TRBJ2-1; 9 nucleotides line up with TRBD1. J was trimmed by 5 bases and V by 3 bases; bases with no gene match: 9. This CDR3 spans 16 amino acids. The germline V gene has CDR1 SGDLS and CDR2 YYNGEE. The CDR3 loop is CASSGSLGQGNNEQFF. In DNA form, the CDR3 reads TGTGCCAGCAGCGGTAGTCTGGGACAGGGAAACAATGAGCAGTTCTTC.

The V gene is TRBV6-5, the J gene TRBJ1-5; D is undetermined. There are 13 residues in the CDR3. The germline V gene has CDR1 MNHEY and CDR2 SVGAGI. V dropped 6 bases and J dropped 4 bases, with 10 bases sitting between them. CDR3: CASRRRGNQPQHF. CDR3 in DNA: TGTGCCAGCAGGCGGCGGGGAAATCAGCCCCAGCATTTT.

CDR3 sequence: CASRAFDRDTEAFF. CDR3 in DNA: TGTGCCAGCAGAGCATTTGACAGGGACACTGAAGCTTTCTTT. J is TRBJ1-1 and V is TRBV5-6; 7 bases agree with TRBD1. Trimming at V came to 5 bases and at J to 3 bases, leaving 7 bases not matched to a gene. The CDR3 totals 14 residues. The V gene's germline CDR1 is SGHDT and CDR2 YYEEEE.